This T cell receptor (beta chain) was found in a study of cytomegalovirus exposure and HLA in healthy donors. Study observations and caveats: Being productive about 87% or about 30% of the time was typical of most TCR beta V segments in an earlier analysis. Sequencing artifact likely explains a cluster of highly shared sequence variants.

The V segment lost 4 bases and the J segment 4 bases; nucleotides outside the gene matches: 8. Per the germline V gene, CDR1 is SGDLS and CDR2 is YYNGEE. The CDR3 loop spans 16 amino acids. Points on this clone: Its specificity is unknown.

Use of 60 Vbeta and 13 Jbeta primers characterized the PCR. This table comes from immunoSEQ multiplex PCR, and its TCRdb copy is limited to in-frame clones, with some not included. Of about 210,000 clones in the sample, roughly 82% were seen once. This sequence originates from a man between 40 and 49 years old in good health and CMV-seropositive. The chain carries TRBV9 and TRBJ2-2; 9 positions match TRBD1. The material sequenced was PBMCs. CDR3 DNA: TGTGCCAGCAGCCCGAGGGCGGGACAGGGCACCGGGGAGCTGTTTTTT. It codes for CASSPRAGQGTGELFF. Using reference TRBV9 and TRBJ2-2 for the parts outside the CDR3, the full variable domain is DSGVTQTPKHLITATGQRVTLRCSPRSGDLSVYWYQQSLDQGLQFLIQYYNGEERAKGNILERFSAQQFPDLHSELNLSSLELGDSALYFCASSPRAGQGTGELFFGEGSRLTVL.